The 20 T cell receptor beta chains given below trace back to one sample, sequenced in a study of cytomegalovirus exposure and HLA in healthy donors. This PCR relied on a set of 60 Vbeta primers and 13 Jbeta primers. TCRdb's copy holds only in-frame clones and misses some; the assay was immunoSEQ multiplex PCR. The table has roughly 100,000 clones, around 72% seen once. What was sequenced was PBMCs. Source of these receptors: a man aged 30 to 45 in good health and CMV-seronegative.

This sequence joins TRBV7-2 and TRBJ2-3, with D tentatively TRBD1 (6 bases). This CDR3 has 12 amino acids. The V gene lost 10 bases and the J gene lost 6 bases, with 14 bases spanning the gap. CDR1 is SGHTA and CDR2 is FQGNSA in the germline V gene. For the CDR3, the DNA is TGTGCCACTGGGGGCCTTGGGGATACGCAGTATTTT. Protein sequence: CATGGLGDTQYF.

The genes are TRBV2 and TRBJ2-7; D is perhaps TRBD1 (6 bases). Per germline, CDR1 SNHLY and CDR2 FYNNEI. CDR3 length: 15 amino acids. Trimming removed 4 bases from V and 3 bases from J, with 16 bases in between. The CDR3 sequence is CASSVGAGEGYEQYF. CDR3 DNA sequence: TGTGCCAGCAGTGTAGGGGCAGGGGAAGGCTACGAGCAGTACTTC. Using reference TRBV2 and TRBJ2-7 for the parts outside the CDR3, the full variable domain is EPEVTQTPSHQVTQMGQEVILRCVPISNHLYFYWYRQILGQKVEFLVSFYNNEISEKSEIFDDQFSVERPDGSNFTLKIRSTKLEDSAMYFCASSVGAGEGYEQYFGPGTRLTVT.

V gene TRBV5-5 combines with J gene TRBJ1-5, with 9 bases fitting TRBD1. The CDR3 loop spans 15 amino acids. Unmatched junction bases numbered 9, after V lost 4 bases and J lost 7 bases. Per germline, CDR1 SGHKS and CDR2 YYEKEE (reference sequence). CDR3 in DNA: TGTGCCAGCAGCCTAACTACAGGGGGCCAACAGCCCCAGCATTTT. It yields the protein CASSLTTGGQQPQHF.

CDR3 amino acids: CASSTRTGEAFF. In DNA, the CDR3 is TGTGCCAGCAGTACCAGGACAGGTGAAGCTTTCTTT. The V gene is TRBV6-5, the J gene TRBJ1-1; 7 bases agree with TRBD1. J was trimmed by 7 bases and V by 5 bases; bases with no gene match: 4. Germline CDR1 reads MNHEY; CDR2 reads SVGAGI. This CDR3 has 12 amino acids.

This clone was recorded once. The chain has TRBV11-2 and TRBJ2-3; 11 bases fit TRBD2. Per germline, CDR1 SGHAT and CDR2 FQNNGV. J gave up 5 bases and V 2 bases, and 6 bases lay outside the gene matches. CDR3 size: 16 residues. The CDR3, as DNA: TGTGCCAGCAGCTTACTAGCGGGAGGTCGGGTAGATACGCAGTATTTT. This codes for CASSLLAGGRVDTQYF.

This CDR3 is CASSHAGAEVAFF. CDR3 DNA: TGTGCCAGCAGCCATGCTGGGGCAGAGGTGGCTTTCTTT. The chain couples TRBV4-2 to TRBJ1-1; TRBD1 is a possible D gene (5 bases). There are 13 residues in the CDR3. Trimming took 3 bases from V and 11 from J, leaving 16 bases between them. From germline, CDR1 is LGHNA and CDR2 YNFKEQ.

The gene calls are TRBV7-2 and TRBJ1-2; D possibly corresponds to TRBD1 (5 bases). Germline assignment: CDR1 SGHTA and CDR2 FQGNSA. V lost 3 bases and J lost 0, with 14 bases in between. The CDR3 runs to 16 residues. As DNA, the CDR3 is TGTGCCAGCAGCTTGGAGGGGACCACAACTAACTATGGCTACACCTTC. It encodes CASSLEGTTTNYGYTF.

J is TRBJ2-2 and V is TRBV4-2; 9 bases agree with TRBD1. The CDR3 has 17 residues. V was pared by 4 bases and J by 4 bases, with 10 bases of the junction left unmatched. The germline gives CDR1 LGHNA, CDR2 YNFKEQ. The CDR3 here is CASSPAYRGLSTGELFF. The CDR3 nucleotides read TGTGCCAGCAGCCCCGCTTACAGGGGGCTGTCCACCGGGGAGCTGTTTTTT.

V usage is TRBV5-6 and J usage is TRBJ2-5; 8 bases are a match to TRBD2. The CDR3 is 15 amino acids. The germline V gene encodes CDR1 SGHDT and CDR2 YYEEEE. The trim removed 7 bases at V and 5 bases at J, leaving 13 bases unmatched. The CDR3 is CASVGRRGAYETQYF. The DNA for the CDR3 is TGTGCCAGCGTTGGGAGGCGGGGGGCGTATGAGACCCAGTACTTC.

V usage is TRBV27 and J usage is TRBJ2-1, with 12 positions matching TRBD2. CDR3 length equals 14 residues. The V and J ends lost 6 bases and 4 bases, in that order; junction bases with no gene match: 1. In germline, CDR1 is MNHEY, CDR2 SMNVEV (reference sequence). In nucleotides, the CDR3 is TGTGCCAGCAGCGGACTAGCGGGATACAATGAGCAGTTCTTC. This encodes CASSGLAGYNEQFF.

The chain carries TRBV7-2 and TRBJ1-6, with 7 bases identical to TRBD1. J was trimmed by 6 bases and V by 4 bases; bases with no gene match: 3. In germline, CDR1 is SGHTA, CDR2 FQGNSA. This CDR3 comprises 14 residues. This CDR3 is CASSSGQFNSPLHF. In DNA, the CDR3 is TGTGCCAGCAGCTCGGGACAGTTTAATTCACCCCTCCACTTT.

This sequence joins TRBV28 and TRBJ2-1, with a tentative D call TRBD2 (6 bases). This CDR3 comprises 11 residues. Per the germline V gene, CDR1 is MDHEN and CDR2 is SYDVKM. V lost 6 bases and J lost 13, with 13 bases in between. CDR3 sequence: CASRRDSHQFF. In nucleotides, the CDR3 is TGTGCCAGCAGACGGGACTCCCACCAGTTCTTC.

The rearrangement uses TRBV9 and TRBJ2-3; 9 bases align to TRBD2. Germline V gives CDR1 SGDLS, CDR2 YYNGEE. Germline trimming cut 4 bases from V and 6 bases from J; bases unmatched to any gene: 15. The CDR3 spans 17 residues. The CDR3 bases are TGTGCCAGCAGCCCGGGCCACGGCGGGGGGGCTCACGATACGCAGTATTTT. Translation gives CASSPGHGGGAHDTQYF. Supplemented by reference TRBV9 and TRBJ2-3, the full variable domain reads DSGVTQTPKHLITATGQRVTLRCSPRSGDLSVYWYQQSLDQGLQFLIQYYNGEERAKGNILERFSAQQFPDLHSELNLSSLELGDSALYFCASSPGHGGGAHDTQYFGPGTRLTVL.

The CDR3 spells CASSWGTGLAEAFF. For the CDR3, the DNA is TGCGCCAGCAGCTGGGGGACAGGGTTGGCTGAAGCTTTCTTT. The chain carries TRBV5-1 and TRBJ1-1, with 9 bases fitting TRBD1. The length of the CDR3 is 14 residues. CDR1 and CDR2 (germline): SGHRS, YFSETQ. J was trimmed by 6 bases and V by 3 bases; bases with no gene match: 6.

The chain links TRBV18 to TRBJ1-1; possibly TRBD1 for D (5 bases). Germline CDR1 KGHSH, CDR2 LQKENI. The V and J ends lost 5 bases and 1 base respectively, with 8 bases between them. CDR3 length: 13 residues. CDR3 nucleotide sequence: TGTGCCAGCTCAAATGACAGGAACACTGAAGCTTTCTTT. This translates into CASSNDRNTEAFF.

J is TRBJ2-5 and V is TRBV5-6; tentative D call: TRBD2 (6 bases). Germline CDR1 reads SGHDT; CDR2 reads YYEEEE. The CDR3 has 13 residues. Trimming cost V 3 bases and J 5 bases, with 11 bases left between them. DNA of the CDR3: TGTGCCAGCAGCTCAGCGGGTGGCGAGACCCAGTACTTC. Protein sequence: CASSSAGGETQYF.

This clone was counted ten times or more. Other DNA sequences from this sample encode an identical CDR3 as well. The chain combines TRBV30 with TRBJ1-5; D is unclear. CDR1 and CDR2 (germline): GTSNPN, SVGIG (reference sequence). The ends were cut back, 0 bases at V and 2 bases at J, with 11 bases in the middle. The CDR3 length is 15 residues. The DNA for the CDR3 is TGTGCCTGGAGTGTTTCTCCGGGAGGCAATCAGCCCCAGCATTTT. This sequence encodes CAWSVSPGGNQPQHF.

The chain combines TRBV6-1 with TRBJ1-5; a possible D gene is TRBD1 (5 bases). CDR3 size: 15 residues. From germline, CDR1 is MNHNS and CDR2 SASEGT. Trimming removed 6 bases from V and 2 bases from J, with 14 bases in between. The CDR3 reads CASSAGRAGNQPQHF. Written as DNA, the CDR3 is TGTGCCAGCAGCGCGGGGCGGGCGGGCAATCAGCCCCAGCATTTT.

This CDR3 reads CASSPINRVDGYTF. The DNA for the CDR3 is TGTGCCAGCTCACCAATCAACAGGGTTGATGGCTACACCTTC. The chain joins TRBV18 to TRBJ1-2, with TRBD1 as a possible D gene (6 bases). V was shortened by 2 bases and J by 6 bases, with 13 bases between the two germline ends. Germline CDR1 KGHSH, CDR2 LQKENI. This CDR3 contains 14 residues.

This clone has a handful of counts. The chain employs TRBV7-2 and TRBJ1-1; maybe TRBD1 (6 bases). Germline V gene data show CDR1 as SGHTA and CDR2 as FQGNSA. Trimming pared 4 bases from V and 11 bases from J, leaving 11 bases between. The CDR3 spans 11 residues. CDR3 nucleotides: TGTGCCAGCAGCTCGCGGGGGCTGGCTTTCTTT. Translated, it gives CASSSRGLAFF. Variable domain in full (rest from reference TRBV7-2 and TRBJ1-1): GAGVSQSPSNKVTEKGKDVELRCDPISGHTALYWYRQSLGQGLEFLIYFQGNSAPDKSGLPSDRFSAERTGGSVSTLTIQRTQQEDSAVYLCASSSRGLAFFGQGTRLTVV.